The source of this TCR beta chain is a study of blood T cell repertoires in COVID-19. Whole-study context: Sites across the United States, Italy and Spain contributed samples from acute and convalescent COVID-19.

The CDR3 consists of 14 residues. V was cut by 5 bases and J by 4 bases, with 14 bases left in between. Germline V gives CDR1 WNHNN, CDR2 SYGVQD (reference sequence). This clone occurred once. Participants had their cohort set by participant-reported clinical history. Cohort 3 donors were reported recovered after two negative PCRs, clearance, or symptom resolution. In the study's own analysis: Counts of nucleated cells, estimated from reference gene primer amplification, were obtained. Only in-frame clones appear in the TCRdb table, and some are missing; sequencing was by immunoSEQ multiplex PCR. That table supplies the V and J calls and clone size; D and trimming were determined from the DNA. The sample holds some 330,000 clones; around 90% are singletons and the top ten take under 20%.

The chain is built from TRBV10-1 and TRBJ1-2; D might be TRBD1 (5 bases). Sequenced material: PBMCs or T cells enriched from blood (not recorded which). The source is a woman in her 30s who had recovered from COVID-19. CDR3 amino acids: CASSPNRTLYGYTF. The CDR3, as DNA: TGCGCCAGCAGTCCTAACAGGACCCTCTATGGCTACACCTTC.